This is a list of T cell receptor beta chains from one sample in a study of blood T cell repertoires in COVID-19. Clones were sequenced by immunoSEQ multiplex PCR, and TCRdb holds only the in-frame ones, with some missing. The sample lists around 70,000 clones; 91% were seen once. Sequenced sample: peripheral blood. The receptors were gathered from a human donor in a cohort sampled during active COVID-19. Both conserved end residues are part of each CDR3. D genes are given only for firm matches.

>TRBJ1-1|TRBV9|.
CASSVGGVDEAFF
TGTGCCAGCAGCGTAGGGGGGGTAGATGAAGCTTTCTTT
>TRBJ2-1|TRBV3-1/TRBV3-2|TRBD2
CASSREGLAGNEQFF
TGTGCCAGCAGCCGTGAGGGGCTAGCGGGAAATGAGCAGTTCTTC
>TRBJ2-2|TRBV27|TRBD2
CASSWWDRSSGANTGELFF
TGTGCCAGCAGTTGGTGGGACAGATCTAGCGGGGCGAACACCGGGGAGCTGTTTTTT
>TRBJ2-3|TRBV27|.
CASSLFGGGSGTDTQYF
TGTGCCAGCAGTTTATTCGGTGGAGGGAGTGGTACAGATACGCAGTATTTT
>TRBJ1-5|TRBV6-6|TRBD1
CASSYPTGRGDQPQHF
TGTGCCAGCAGTTACCCGACAGGGAGAGGTGATCAGCCCCAGCATTTT
>TRBJ1-5|TRBV7-2|TRBD1
CASSPVGTGDQPQHF
TGTGCCAGCAGCCCAGTTGGGACAGGGGATCAGCCCCAGCATTTT
>TRBJ1-2|TRBV4-2|TRBD1
CASSQGTDRGPGYTF
TGTGCCAGCAGCCAAGGGACCGACAGGGGTCCTGGCTACACCTTC
>TRBJ2-7|TRBV7-2|TRBD2
CASSLGGRGYEQYF
TGTGCCAGCAGCTTGGGCGGGAGGGGTTACGAGCAGTACTTC
>TRBJ2-1|TRBV18|TRBD2
CASSPSSGTTYNEQFF
TGTGCCAGCTCACCCTCTAGCGGGACTACCTACAATGAGCAGTTCTTC
>TRBJ2-2|TRBV5-1|.
CASSYTPDSLYTGELFF
TGCGCCAGCAGCTACACCCCGGACTCCCTATACACCGGGGAGCTGTTTTTT
>TRBJ2-1|TRBV5-1|TRBD2
CASSLRPGLAGGHEQFF
TGCGCCAGCAGCTTGCGTCCTGGACTAGCGGGGGGGCATGAGCAGTTCTTC
>TRBJ2-1|TRBV6-2/TRBV6-3|.
CASSYSITLYNEQFF
TGTGCCAGCAGTTACTCGATTACTCTCTACAATGAGCAGTTCTTC